These T cell receptor beta chains were read from a single sample in a study of circulating tumor DNA in untreated peripheral T-cell lymphoma. Libraries were prepared by immunoSEQ multiplex PCR; TCRdb keeps only in-frame clonotypes and omits some of them. The sample contains some 7,200 clones, more than 55% of which appear only once. Sequencing input: tumor tissue. These receptor sequences come from a human donor with peripheral T-cell lymphoma. The CDR3 runs from the conserved cysteine through the conserved F or W. Fields, in order: V gene, clone size, D gene, J gene, CDR3 protein, CDR3 DNA. D genes are given only for firm matches. Clone size, where shown, is once, few, many, or a class for clones that have expanded.

TRBV19	-	TRBD2	TRBJ2-7	CASSIGTSGTPSYEQYF	TGTGCCAGTAGTATAGGAACTAGCGGGACCCCTTCCTACGAGCAGTACTTC
TRBV6-8	-	TRBD1	TRBJ2-7	CASGQVRLYEQYF	TGTGCCAGTGGACAGGTCCGCCTCTACGAGCAGTACTTC
TRBV10-2	once	-	TRBJ1-1	CASSVAGTPNTEAFF	TGCGCCAGCAGTGTGGCCGGGACACCGAACACTGAAGCTTTCTTT
TRBV30	-	TRBD1	TRBJ2-1	CAWSRRTGTGNEQFF	TGTGCCTGGAGTAGGCGGACAGGGACTGGCAATGAGCAGTTCTTC
TRBV28	medium-sized	-	TRBJ2-7	CASSLSYYEQYF	TGTGCCAGCAGTTTATCCTACTACGAGCAGTACTTC
TRBV28	-	-	TRBJ2-3	CASSDGSTDTQYF	TGTGCCAGCAGTGATGGGAGCACAGATACGCAGTATTTT
TRBV29-1	-	-	TRBJ2-1	CSVEVLGVSSYNEQFF	TGCAGCGTTGAAGTTCTCGGGGTCAGCTCCTACAATGAGCAGTTCTTC
TRBV6-8	-	-	TRBJ1-1	CASTPSRGGAPMNTEAFF	TGTGCCAGCACCCCCAGTCGCGGAGGGGCCCCAATGAACACTGAAGCTTTCTTT
TRBV19	once	-	TRBJ2-7	CASSPRVYEQYF	TGTGCCAGTAGTCCTCGTGTCTACGAGCAGTACTTC
TRBV5-1	-	TRBD2	TRBJ2-7	CASSLGLADYEQYF	TGCGCCAGCAGCTTGGGTCTAGCGGACTACGAGCAGTACTTC
TRBV7-6	-	-	TRBJ1-2	CASRSTEPRNYGYTF	TGTGCCAGCAGGTCTACAGAGCCCCGTAACTATGGCTACACCTTC
TRBV6-8	-	-	TRBJ2-2	CASIRLVTGELFF	TGTGCCAGCATCCGACTAGTAACCGGGGAGCTGTTTTTT
TRBV4-1	-	TRBD1	TRBJ1-2	CASSQTGGYGYTF	TGCGCCAGCAGCCAAACAGGGGGATATGGCTACACCTTC
TRBV5-1	-	-	TRBJ1-2	CASSFSGTGDYGYTF	TGCGCCAGCAGCTTCTCCGGGACTGGGGACTATGGCTACACCTTC
TRBV6-8	-	-	TRBJ1-4	CASSYPNEKLFF	TGTGCCAGCAGTTACCCCAATGAAAAACTGTTTTTT
TRBV1	-	-	TRBJ1-4	CASSQGQGVEKLFF	TGCGCCAGCAGCCAAGGACAGGGAGTCGAAAAACTGTTTTTT
TRBV12-5	-	-	TRBJ2-6	CASRRGPGANVLTF	TGTGCTAGCAGGCGGGGGCCTGGGGCCAACGTCCTGACTTTC
TRBV11-3	-	TRBD2	TRBJ2-2	CASSRGLAGNTGELFF	TGTGCCAGCAGCCGGGGACTAGCGGGAAACACCGGGGAGCTGTTTTTT
TRBV7-6	-	-	TRBJ1-6	CASSNSQGGNSPLHF	TGTGCCAGCAGCAACTCACAGGGAGGTAATTCACCCCTCCACTTT
TRBV28	-	-	TRBJ1-4	CASSRFSGTGKLFF	TGTGCCAGCAGTCGATTTTCGGGCACGGGGAAACTGTTTTTT
TRBV11-3	-	-	TRBJ2-5	CASSSGGTGKETQYF	TGTGCCAGCAGCTCCGGGGGTACGGGAAAGGAGACCCAGTACTTC
TRBV19	-	TRBD1	TRBJ1-1	CASTNRGEAFF	TGTGCCAGTACTAACAGGGGTGAAGCTTTCTTT
TRBV6-8	-	TRBD2	TRBJ2-3	CASSDWRTSGTDTQYF	TGTGCCAGCAGTGACTGGCGGACTAGCGGCACAGATACGCAGTATTTT
TRBV7-7	once	-	TRBJ2-6	CASSLVFSRANVLTF	TGTGCCAGCAGCTTAGTGTTTTCTAGGGCCAACGTCCTGACTTTC
TRBV29-1	-	TRBD1	TRBJ1-2	CSVTGQGGGYGYTF	TGCAGCGTTACGGGACAGGGGGGAGGTTATGGCTACACCTTC
TRBV6-8	-	-	TRBJ2-3	CASSSTGTSTDTQYF	TGTGCCAGCAGTTCGACAGGGACTAGCACAGATACGCAGTATTTT
TRBV6-8	-	TRBD2	TRBJ2-7	CASSYSGGVDEQYF	TGTGCCAGCAGTTACTCCGGGGGGGTCGACGAGCAGTACTTC
TRBV19	-	TRBD2	TRBJ2-7	CASNPPASGISSYEQYF	TGTGCCAGTAATCCCCCGGCGAGCGGGATTTCCTCCTACGAGCAGTACTTC
TRBV19	-	-	TRBJ2-7	CASSMNGGSYEQYF	TGTGCCAGTAGTATGAATGGGGGCTCCTACGAGCAGTACTTC
TRBV15	-	TRBD1	TRBJ1-2	CATSRADRVYGYTF	TGTGCCACCAGCAGAGCGGACAGGGTCTATGGCTACACCTTC
TRBV28	-	-	TRBJ1-1	CASSFQGGSNTEAFF	TGTGCCAGCAGTTTCCAGGGAGGATCGAACACTGAAGCTTTCTTT
TRBV4-1	once	-	TRBJ1-6	CASTQTGGDAPLHF	TGCGCCAGCACCCAGACCGGGGGGGATGCACCCCTCCACTTT
TRBV1	-	-	TRBJ2-7	CTSRPGGGKLYEQYF	TGCACCAGCAGACCGGGGGGCGGGAAGCTATACGAGCAGTACTTC
TRBV5-1	once	-	TRBJ2-1	CASSLAALDNEQFF	TGCGCCAGCAGCTTGGCCGCACTAGACAATGAGCAGTTCTTC
TRBV6-8	-	-	TRBJ1-1	CASRETGRPEAFF	TGTGCCAGCAGAGAAACAGGGAGGCCTGAAGCTTTCTTT
TRBV14	-	-	TRBJ2-2	CASSQGALYTGELFF	TGTGCCAGCAGCCAGGGGGCGTTGTACACCGGGGAGCTGTTTTTT
TRBV6-8	-	-	TRBJ1-2	CASSVGGGWGGYGYTF	TGTGCCAGCAGTGTGGGTGGGGGTTGGGGCGGCTATGGCTACACCTTC
TRBV9	-	-	TRBJ1-1	CASSVEGDPNTEAFF	TGTGCCAGCAGCGTAGAGGGAGACCCGAACACTGAAGCTTTCTTT
TRBV28	-	-	TRBJ1-4	CASSLTGEKLFF	TGTGCCAGCAGTTTAACGGGTGAAAAACTGTTTTTT
TRBV25-1	-	-	TRBJ2-7	CASSAIGASREQYF	TGTGCCAGCAGTGCGATAGGGGCTTCGCGCGAGCAGTACTTC
TRBV11-3	once	TRBD1	TRBJ1-2	CASSLPGAGGGYTF	TGTGCCAGCAGCTTACCCGGGGCAGGGGGCGGCTACACCTTC
TRBV11-3	-	-	TRBJ1-4	CASSQGHPNEKLFF	TGTGCCAGCAGCCAGGGACACCCTAATGAAAAACTGTTTTTT
TRBV11-3	-	TRBD2	TRBJ2-1	CASSTSGRLGEQFF	TGTGCCAGCAGCACTAGCGGCCGATTGGGTGAGCAGTTCTTC
TRBV11-3	-	TRBD1	TRBJ1-1	CASSFAGQGAFEAFF	TGTGCCAGCAGCTTTGCGGGACAGGGGGCCTTTGAAGCTTTCTTT
TRBV27	-	-	TRBJ1-2	CASSYTYPIGSRADGYTF	TGTGCCAGCAGTTATACTTACCCTATCGGGTCGAGGGCGGATGGCTACACCTTC
TRBV1	-	-	TRBJ1-1	CASSQVLSGSEVNTEAFF	TGCGCCAGCAGCCAAGTCCTCAGCGGCAGTGAAGTAAACACTGAAGCTTTCTTT
TRBV10-2	-	TRBD1	TRBJ2-7	CASLDRDRGPYEQYF	TGCGCCAGCCTTGACCGGGACAGGGGGCCCTACGAGCAGTACTTC
TRBV5-1	-	-	TRBJ1-6	CASSYQGNQNSPLHF	TGCGCCAGCAGCTACCAAGGAAATCAGAATTCACCCCTCCACTTT
TRBV29-1	few	-	TRBJ1-1	CSVEMGRGTEAFF	TGCAGCGTTGAAATGGGTAGGGGGACTGAAGCTTTCTTT
TRBV18	-	TRBD2	TRBJ2-5	CASSLALTSAETQYF	TGTGCCAGCTCCCTCGCCCTTACTAGCGCAGAGACCCAGTACTTC